Following are 29 T cell receptor beta chains from one sample sequenced in a study of T cell responses to AZD1222 COVID-19 vaccine. The protocol was immunoSEQ multiplex PCR, while the TCRdb copy is restricted to in-frame clones and leaves out a portion. The repertoire consists of around 170,000 clones, with about 90% occurring once and the leading ten covering 11%. The sequences come from peripheral blood, collected 28 days after the second AZD1222 dose. All receptors derive from an adult who received the AZD1222 COVID-19 vaccine.

The chain employs TRBV11-3 and TRBJ2-7, with 10 nucleotides matching TRBD1. Germline CDR1 is SGHNT and CDR2 is YENEEA. V was pared by 5 bases and J by 5 bases, with 9 bases of the junction left unmatched. This CDR3 is built from 15 residues. Here the CDR3 reads CASSPSTGGIDEQYF. CDR3 nucleotides: TGTGCCAGCAGCCCCTCGACAGGGGGCATCGACGAGCAGTACTTC.

V usage is TRBV27 and J usage is TRBJ1-4; 7 bases map to TRBD1. Germline V gives CDR1 MNHEY, CDR2 SMNVEV (reference sequence). Losses at the gene ends were 4 bases for V and 2 bases for J; bases not matched to a gene: 7. There are 16 residues in the CDR3. The CDR3 region is CASSSRQGGTNEKLFF. The DNA for the CDR3 is TGTGCCAGCAGTTCACGACAGGGAGGGACTAATGAAAAACTGTTTTTT.

The chain has TRBV7-6 and TRBJ1-3, with TRBD1 matching over 7 bases. Germline values: CDR1 SGHVS, CDR2 FNYEAQ. This CDR3 is built from 17 residues. Trimming at V came to 2 bases and at J to 0 bases, leaving 7 bases not matched to a gene. The CDR3 loop reads CASSLRKTGVSGNTIYF. In DNA form, the CDR3 reads TGTGCCAGCAGCTTAAGGAAAACAGGGGTCTCTGGAAACACCATATATTTT.

A word on this clone: At the DNA level, this CDR3 is encoded by other sequences in the same sample as well. The V call is TRBV6-5, the J call TRBJ2-7; 10 positions agree with TRBD2. The CDR3 length is 14 residues. J gave up 2 bases and V 5 bases, and 3 bases lay outside the gene matches. Germline V gene lookup returns CDR1 MNHEY and CDR2 SVGAGI. This CDR3 is CASSRSGGAYEQYF. The CDR3 coding sequence is TGTGCCAGCAGTCGCAGCGGGGGGGCCTACGAGCAGTACTTC.

The J gene is TRBJ1-1, the V gene TRBV5-1; no clear D gene. CDR3 length equals 14 residues. The V and J ends lost 4 bases and 1 base respectively, with 11 bases between them. Germline-derived CDR1 and CDR2 are SGHRS and YFSETQ. CDR3 in amino acids: CASSNLRRNTEAFF. In nucleotides, the CDR3 is TGCGCCAGCAGCAACTTACGGAGGAACACTGAAGCTTTCTTT. Using reference TRBV5-1 and TRBJ1-1 for the parts outside the CDR3, the full variable domain is KAGVTQTPRYLIKTRGQQVTLSCSPISGHRSVSWYQQTPGQGLQFLFEYFSETQRNKGNFPGRFSGRQFSNSRSEMNVSTLELGDSALYLCASSNLRRNTEAFFGQGTRLTVV.

The V and J genes are TRBV3-1 (or the pseudogene TRBV3-2) and TRBJ1-2, with D perhaps TRBD1 (6 bases). V was trimmed by 3 bases and J by 5 bases, leaving 13 bases between them. The germline V gene encodes CDR1 LGHDT and CDR2 YNNKEL (reference sequence). The CDR3 runs to 14 residues. CDR3 loop: CASSQGVTGYGYTF. CDR3 nucleotide sequence: TGTGCCAGCAGCCAGGGGGTGACAGGTTATGGCTACACCTTC.

This clone has a handful of counts. V usage is TRBV6-5 and J usage is TRBJ1-2; perhaps TRBD1 as D (6 bases). Germline loops: CDR1 MNHEY, CDR2 SVGAGI. V was clipped by 7 bases and J by 2 bases, with 14 bases between them. The CDR3 is made up of 14 amino acids. The CDR3 DNA reads TGTGCCAGCACCCTGGACAGACTAAACTATGGCTACACCTTC. This gives the protein CASTLDRLNYGYTF.

The chain is built from TRBV5-1 and TRBJ1-1; 9 positions agree with TRBD1. Trimming removed 4 bases from V and 5 bases from J; junction bases left unmatched: 6. This CDR3 has 14 residues. Germline values: CDR1 SGHRS, CDR2 YFSETQ. The CDR3 loop is CASSAPGTGTEAFF. The DNA for the CDR3 is TGCGCCAGCAGCGCCCCAGGGACAGGGACTGAAGCTTTCTTT.

This chain links TRBV18 with TRBJ1-4; D gene unclear. V was cut by 3 bases and J by 0 bases, with 11 bases left in between. The CDR3 has 16 residues. The germline V gene encodes CDR1 KGHSH and CDR2 LQKENI. The CDR3 bases are TGTGCCAGCTCACCTTTATCAGGTTCAACTAATGAAAAACTGTTTTTT. It encodes CASSPLSGSTNEKLFF.

The chain has TRBV4-3 and TRBJ1-1, with 7 bases identical to TRBD1. This CDR3 is 14 amino acids long. V lost 0 bases to trimming and J lost 4 bases; unmatched junction nucleotides: 2. In germline, CDR1 is LGHNA, CDR2 YSLEER. CDR3 sequence reads: CASSQDSGGTEAFF. The DNA for the CDR3 is TGCGCCAGCAGCCAAGATTCAGGGGGCACTGAAGCTTTCTTT.

This clone has only a few counts. This chain joins TRBV5-1 and TRBJ2-4, with 8 positions matching TRBD1. J was trimmed by 0 bases and V by 0 bases; bases with no gene match: 8. The CDR3 is 18 amino acids. Germline loops: CDR1 SGHRS, CDR2 YFSETQ. CDR3 amino acids: CASSLDPGQGVAKNIQYF. The CDR3 DNA follows: TGCGCCAGCAGCTTGGATCCTGGACAGGGTGTAGCCAAAAACATTCAGTACTTC.

The sample holds a few counts of this clone. The rearrangement uses TRBV2 and TRBJ2-7; TRBD1 is a possible D gene (6 bases). There are 14 residues in the CDR3. In germline, CDR1 is SNHLY, CDR2 FYNNEI. V was shortened by 11 bases and J by 3 bases, with 20 bases between the two germline ends. The CDR3 sequence is CASYTVTGLYEQYF. The CDR3 DNA is TGTGCCTCCTACACCGTCACAGGGCTCTACGAGCAGTACTTC.

The chain is built from TRBV3-1 (or the pseudogene TRBV3-2) and TRBJ2-2; D not certain. CDR1 is LGHDT and CDR2 is YNNKEL in the germline V gene (reference sequence). Trimming pared 0 bases from V and 5 bases from J, leaving 7 bases between. The CDR3 loop spans 14 amino acids. In nucleotides, the CDR3 is TGTGCCAGCAGCCAAGATCAGCCAACCGGGGAGCTGTTTTTT. Amino acid sequence: CASSQDQPTGELFF.

The V and J genes are TRBV10-3 and TRBJ1-1; possibly TRBD1 for D (6 bases). V was pared by 5 bases and J by 1 base, with 11 bases between. CDR3 size: 14 residues. The germline V gene encodes CDR1 ENHRY and CDR2 SYGVKD. CDR3 amino acids: CAISYQQGNTEAFF. CDR3 DNA sequence: TGTGCCATCAGTTATCAACAGGGGAACACTGAAGCTTTCTTT.

V usage is TRBV11-2 and J usage is TRBJ1-5; no clear D. V was clipped by 4 bases and J by 6 bases, with 13 bases between them. Germline V lookup: CDR1 SGHAT, CDR2 FQNNGV. The CDR3 is 14 residues long. The CDR3 nucleotides are TGTGCCAGCAGCTCATTGGGAGCGACTCAGCCCCAGCATTTT. This encodes CASSSLGATQPQHF.

The rearrangement links TRBV6-5 to TRBJ2-3; D may be TRBD2 (6 bases). This CDR3 is 15 amino acids long. Deletions cut 7 bases from V and 0 bases from J, with 14 bases between. Germline CDR1 and CDR2: MNHEY and SVGAGI. This chain's CDR3 is CASKRDSDSTDTQYF. The CDR3 region has the DNA TGTGCCAGCAAAAGGGACTCCGATAGCACAGATACGCAGTATTTT.

As DNA, the CDR3 is TGTGCCAGCAGCTTAGGCGCGGGACAGGGGGCTCATGGCTACACCTTC. This gives the protein CASSLGAGQGAHGYTF. The rearrangement uses TRBV7-9 and TRBJ1-2, with 12 bases that match TRBD1. In germline, CDR1 is SEHNR, CDR2 FQNEAQ (reference sequence). Trimming took 1 base from V and 6 from J; bases not matched to a gene: 6. The CDR3 sequence is 16 residues long.

The rearrangement joins TRBV7-8 to TRBJ2-1; 7 bases are shared with TRBD1. J lost 10 bases, V lost 7 bases, and 10 bases had no gene match. CDR1 and CDR2 from the germline V gene are SGHVS and FQNEAQ. This CDR3 region has 13 residues. CDR3 nucleotides: TGTGCCAGCACCAGAGACAGGGCCGGGGAGCAGTTCTTC. It specifies CASTRDRAGEQFF.

V is TRBV12-3 or TRBV12-4 and J is TRBJ2-4; D gene uncertain. CDR3 length: 13 residues. V lost 9 bases and J 7 bases, leaving 16 bases between the germline ends. CDR3 sequence: CASALGNVNIQYF. For the CDR3, the DNA is TGTGCCAGTGCCTTGGGGAACGTTAACATTCAGTACTTC.

The rearrangement joins TRBV5-1 to TRBJ1-6; D perhaps matches TRBD1 (6 bases). This CDR3 spans 15 amino acids. Germline V lookup: CDR1 SGHRS, CDR2 YFSETQ. Trimming took off 0 bases at V and 15 bases at J, with 19 bases between the two ends. The CDR3 region has the DNA TGCGCCAGCAGCTTGGTAGGGGACATGGATAGTATCCTCCACTTT. Its translation: CASSLVGDMDSILHF.

The gene calls are TRBV7-2 and TRBJ2-3; no firm D call. Germline V gene data show CDR1 as SGHTA and CDR2 as FQGNSA. V dropped 1 base and J dropped 2 bases, with 7 bases sitting between them. The CDR3 spans 14 residues. The CDR3 DNA follows: TGTGCCAGCAGCTTAGGGATCTCCACAGATACGCAGTATTTT. Amino acid sequence: CASSLGISTDTQYF. The full variable domain, in which reference TRBV7-2 and TRBJ2-3 provide the parts outside the CDR3, is GAGVSQSPSNKVTEKGKDVELRCDPISGHTALYWYRQSLGQGLEFLIYFQGNSAPDKSGLPSDRFSAERTGGSVSTLTIQRTQQEDSAVYLCASSLGISTDTQYFGPGTRLTVL.

The chain joins TRBV9 to TRBJ2-2, with 8 bases lining up with TRBD2. V was pared by 1 base and J by 7 bases, with 12 bases of the junction left unmatched. The CDR3 runs to 17 residues. Germline lookup yields CDR1 SGDLS and CDR2 YYNGEE. CDR3 region: CASSVPSREGDGGELFF. The CDR3 DNA reads TGTGCCAGCAGCGTACCTTCCCGGGAGGGCGATGGCGGGGAGCTGTTTTTT.

The chain is built from TRBV7-2 and TRBJ2-5; no clear D gene. The CDR3 totals 15 residues. Trimming cost V 2 bases and J 5 bases, with 15 bases left between them. Germline V lookup: CDR1 SGHTA, CDR2 FQGNSA. CDR3 DNA: TGTGCCAGCAGCTTAATTTTAACCGATCAGGAGACCCAGTACTTC. Amino acid sequence: CASSLILTDQETQYF.

The chain couples TRBV11-2 to TRBJ2-3, with TRBD2 matching over 11 bases. The CDR3 covers 17 residues. The ends lost 4 bases at V and 0 bases at J; junction bases unmatched: 6. Germline V gives CDR1 SGHAT, CDR2 FQNNGV. DNA for the CDR3: TGTGCCAGCAGCTCCGGGACTAGCGGAACAAGCACAGATACGCAGTATTTT. It encodes CASSSGTSGTSTDTQYF.

The CDR3 here is CASSSSGTEYNEQFF. The CDR3 bases are TGTGCCAGCAGCTCTTCCGGGACGGAATACAATGAGCAGTTCTTC. The V gene is TRBV7-7, the J gene TRBJ2-1; TRBD1 or TRBD2 may be the D gene (5 bases each). Trimming left V 4 bases short and J 4 bases short, with 14 bases between. Germline values: CDR1 SSHAT, CDR2 FNYEAQ (reference sequence). The CDR3 has 15 residues.

The chain has TRBV2 and TRBJ2-3, with D tentatively TRBD1 or TRBD2 (5 bases each). CDR1 is SNHLY and CDR2 is FYNNEI in the germline V gene. The CDR3 runs 15 residues. V dropped 6 bases and J dropped 0 bases, with 13 bases sitting between them. In DNA form, the CDR3 reads TGTGCCAGCAGCGGGACGGACACTAGCACAGATACGCAGTATTTT. Protein: CASSGTDTSTDTQYF.

The chain couples TRBV28 to TRBJ1-1; D gene uncertain. There are 11 residues in the CDR3. Trimming left V 5 bases short and J 6 bases short, with 7 bases between. In germline, CDR1 is MDHEN, CDR2 SYDVKM. CDR3 region: CASSANSEAFF. In DNA form, the CDR3 reads TGTGCCAGCAGTGCAAACTCTGAAGCTTTCTTT.

This clone has just one count. The J gene is TRBJ2-3, the V gene TRBV5-8; 7 bases line up with TRBD1. CDR3 length: 11 amino acids. In germline, CDR1 is SGHTS, CDR2 YDEGEE. After removal of 3 bases from V and 9 bases from J, the junction contained 1 base not matched to a gene. The CDR3 here is CASSSQGTQYF. CDR3 nucleotide sequence: TGTGCCAGCAGCTCACAGGGGACGCAGTATTTT. The full variable domain, with the rest looked up from reference TRBV5-8 and TRBJ2-3, is EAGVTQSPTHLIKTRGQQATLRCSPISGHTSVYWYQQALGLGLQFLLWYDEGEERNRGNFPPRFSGRQFPNYSSELNVNALELEDSALYLCASSSQGTQYFGPGTRLTVL.

The chain employs TRBV9 and TRBJ2-7; maybe TRBD2 (5 bases). The CDR3 loop spans 15 amino acids. V lost 5 bases, J lost 0 bases, and 15 bases lay in between. Germline lookup yields CDR1 SGDLS and CDR2 YYNGEE. The CDR3 protein is CASSPRWTSSYEQYF. The CDR3, as DNA: TGTGCCAGCAGTCCCCGCTGGACTTCCTCCTACGAGCAGTACTTC.